Below are 6 T cell receptor beta chains sequenced from a single sample in a study of control samples from healthy donors and cancer patients. TCRdb keeps only in-frame clones here, not all; method: immunoSEQ multiplex PCR. This sample has roughly 150,000 clones, with 93% found just once. The specimen sequenced was blood. Receptors originate from a man aged 45 to 65 in good health.

This rearrangement joins TRBV11-2 to TRBJ2-5; D perhaps matches TRBD2 (7 bases). The CDR3 extends over 15 amino acids. Trimming removed 5 bases from V and 5 bases from J, with 18 bases in between. Germline V lookup: CDR1 SGHAT, CDR2 FQNNGV. Here the CDR3 DNA reads TGTGCCAGCAGCAGGCAAGAGGGGGGGAGGGAGACCCAGTACTTC. Protein product: CASSRQEGGRETQYF.

This chain uses TRBV6-5 with TRBJ2-3; 10 nucleotides align to TRBD1. V trimming: 10 bases; J trimming: 5 bases; junction bases outside the gene matches: 9. Germline CDR1 is MNHEY and CDR2 is SVGAGI. The CDR3 spans 14 residues. The CDR3 nucleotides read TGTGCCACCAGGGACAGGGGTAGAGGAGATACGCAGTATTTT. As protein: CATRDRGRGDTQYF.

The J gene is TRBJ1-3, the V gene TRBV5-1; weak D call: TRBD1 (6 bases). The CDR3 length is 16 residues. Germline-derived CDR1 and CDR2 are SGHRS and YFSETQ. The germline V and J ends were trimmed by 3 bases and 0 bases, with 13 bases remaining between them. CDR3 sequence (DNA): TGCGCCAGCAGCTCCGGACAGTCGCCCTCTGGAAACACCATATATTTT. Translating it yields CASSSGQSPSGNTIYF.

The rearrangement links TRBV11-2 to TRBJ2-6, with D perhaps TRBD1 (5 bases). Germline CDR1 SGHAT, CDR2 FQNNGV. CDR3 length: 14 amino acids. V gave up 4 bases and J gave up 5 bases, with 9 bases separating them. CDR3 coding DNA: TGTGCCAGCAGCTACAGGTCCCGGGCCAACGTCCTGACTTTC. Residues: CASSYRSRANVLTF.

This sequence joins TRBV29-1 and TRBJ2-1; the match to TRBD2 covers 10 bases. CDR1 and CDR2 (germline): SQVTM, ANQGSEA. This CDR3 is 15 amino acids long. V dropped 6 bases and J dropped 8; count of bases not matched to a gene: 13. CDR3 DNA sequence: TGCAGCGTATACGGACTAGCGGAACTTAGGGATGAGCAGTTCTTC. Its protein product is CSVYGLAELRDEQFF.

This clone appeared a single time. The chain recombines TRBV6-1 with TRBJ1-6; unclear D gene. V gave up 2 bases and J gave up 11 bases, with 10 bases separating them. Germline V gene sequence: CDR1 MNHNS, CDR2 SASEGT. This CDR3 is 13 amino acids long. The CDR3 DNA sequence: TGTGCCAGCAGTGAACAAATAGCGGCACCCCTCCACTTT. It specifies CASSEQIAAPLHF.